The clone carrying this T cell receptor beta chain was seen a few times. Its antigen is unidentified. The data are from a study of blood T cells in healthy people across ages. Overall study: Template switching recovered approximately one barcoded beta molecule for every two T cells.

Each sample yielded at least 5 micrograms of PBMC total RNA. The CDR3 is 15 amino acids. The germline CDR1 and CDR2 sequences are LGHNA and YNFKEQ. Trimming shortened V by 6 bases and J by 3 bases, and 17 bases separated the two germline ends. Using a J-beta primer mix together with a sample-barcoded 5' primer, a second PCR was run for roughly 6 to 12 cycles. Every cDNA molecule bore a tag from a template-switch adaptor containing 12 random nucleotides. TCRdb itself ran the 5' RACE reads through MiXCR, one entry per CDR3 protein. The sample has around 1.5 million distinct CDR3 sequences, roughly 60% seen once. Study results and limitations: Age showed a roughly linear inverse relationship with TCR beta diversity per million T cells.

The clonotype comes from a man aged 18 to 29 in good health. The V gene is TRBV4-2, the J gene TRBJ2-5; tentatively, D is TRBD1 or TRBD2 (5 bases each). The sample consisted of blood. The CDR3, as DNA: TGTGCCAGCAGACCTTGGGACGGTGAAGAAGAGACCCAGTACTTC. It encodes CASRPWDGEEETQYF.